These 8 T cell receptor beta chains came from one sample sequenced in a study of T cells after yellow fever vaccination. TCRdb re-called the 5' RACE reads through MiXCR, storing one row per CDR3 protein. This table holds approximately 300,000 distinct CDR3 sequences, roughly 8.7% found once. The starting material was PBMCs, obtained on the day of the first yellow fever vaccination. These receptor sequences come from a man in his late teens or twenties who received the YFV17D yellow fever vaccine.

Many counts were recorded for this clonotype. V gene TRBV6-1 combines with J gene TRBJ2-1, with 10 bases identical to TRBD2. CDR1 and CDR2 from the germline V gene are MNHNS and SASEGT. The ends lost 6 bases at V and 3 bases at J; junction bases unmatched: 5. CDR3 length: 15 amino acids. In DNA, the CDR3 is TGTGCCAGCAGAAAAGCGGGGGGGTTCTACAATGAGCAGTTCTTC. Protein sequence: CASRKAGGFYNEQFF.

This clonotype has a handful of counts. The chain links TRBV4-1 to TRBJ2-3, with D hard to call. Trimming removed 0 bases at V and 6 bases at J, with 13 bases between. The CDR3 extends over 15 amino acids. Germline V gene data show CDR1 as MGHRA and CDR2 as YSYEKL. DNA for the CDR3: TGCGCCAGCAGCCAAGATCTTATCGTGCGGGATACGCAGTATTTT. Its protein product is CASSQDLIVRDTQYF.

The sample holds one count of this clonotype. The junction and the germline gene differ at one end; a read error may be behind it. The V call is TRBV24-1, the J call TRBJ2-4; D is uncertain. Germline loops: CDR1 KGHDR, CDR2 SFDVKD. This CDR3 is built from 12 residues. CDR3 sequence reads: CATWTRKNIPYF. CDR3 coding DNA: TGTGCCACCTGGACGCGGAAAAACATTCCGTACTTC.

The V gene is TRBV5-1, the J gene TRBJ2-3; D call uncertain. The CDR3 has 14 residues. Germline CDR1 reads SGHRS; CDR2 reads YFSETQ. V was shortened by 3 bases and J by 0 bases, with 8 bases between the two germline ends. The CDR3 bases are TGCGCCAGCAGCTGGGCCCTTAGCACAGATACGCAGTATTTT. Protein: CASSWALSTDTQYF.

This chain joins TRBV6-5 and TRBJ2-1, with 9 bases lining up with TRBD2. This CDR3 has 18 amino acids. Germline V gives CDR1 MNHEY, CDR2 SVGAGI. The V and J ends lost 0 bases and 0 bases, in that order; junction bases with no gene match: 6. CDR3 region: CASSYSSSGANSYNEQFF. The CDR3 DNA reads as TGTGCCAGCAGTTACTCTTCTAGCGGGGCCAACTCCTACAATGAGCAGTTCTTC.

This clonotype has only a few counts. The chain combines TRBV27 with TRBJ2-1; tentatively, D is TRBD1 (6 bases). Germline V CDR1 and CDR2: MNHEY, SMNVEV (reference sequence). This CDR3 contains 12 residues. Trimming pared 6 bases from V and 6 bases from J, leaving 9 bases between. CDR3: CASRQGPNEQFF. CDR3 DNA: TGTGCCAGCAGGCAGGGGCCCAATGAGCAGTTCTTC.

There are a few counts of this clonotype. This chain uses TRBV29-1 with TRBJ2-1; D unresolved. The V and J ends lost 7 bases and 3 bases respectively, with 19 bases between them. The CDR3 is 15 residues long. Germline CDR1 and CDR2: SQVTM and ANQGSEA. The CDR3 sequence: CSAISTLNFYNEQFF. In nucleotides, the CDR3 is TGCAGCGCCATCTCGACGTTGAACTTCTACAATGAGCAGTTCTTC.

The CDR3 loop is CATGGGTGELFF. The CDR3 bases are TGCGCCACCGGAGGGGGGACCGGGGAGCTGTTTTTT. The chain recombines TRBV10-2 with TRBJ2-2; D may match TRBD1 or TRBD2 (6 bases each). The CDR3 loop spans 12 amino acids. Germline V gene lookup returns CDR1 WSHSY and CDR2 SAAADI. Trimming left V 10 bases short and J 5 bases short, with 11 bases between.